This is a list of T cell receptor beta chains from one sample in a study of blood T cells in healthy people across ages. One entry per CDR3 protein results from TCRdb running MiXCR on the 5' RACE reads. Of 600,000 to 650,000 distinct CDR3 sequences detected, 58% appear once; the ten largest clones hold around 37%. Sample: blood. Source of these receptors: a man between 60 and 75 years old in good health. CDR3s leave out the opening cysteine and the closing phenylalanine or tryptophan. D genes are given only for firm matches. Size tells how often a clone was seen (once, few, many) or the class of an expanded clone, and some rows leave it out.

D | size | J | V | CDR3
TRBD2 | - | TRBJ2-1 | TRBV20-1 | RARGGLAAYNEQF
- | - | TRBJ2-2 | TRBV12-3/TRBV12-4 | ASSPQRAGELF
- | - | TRBJ1-2 | TRBV6-5 | ASSYSTGGYT
TRBD1 | - | TRBJ1-2 | TRBV6-2/TRBV6-3 | ASSRDGDRGYYGYT
TRBD1 | - | TRBJ2-1 | TRBV20-1 | SAPGTGVRNEQF
- | - | TRBJ1-5 | TRBV5-1 | ASSPGPGAEQPQH
- | - | TRBJ1-2 | TRBV3-1 | ASSQDTVGGYT
- | - | TRBJ2-5 | TRBV18 | ASSRAQPAKTQY
TRBD1 | few | TRBJ2-5 | TRBV24-1 | ATSWQGEETQY
- | - | TRBJ2-5 | TRBV9 | ASLSNQETQY
- | few | TRBJ2-5 | TRBV29-1 | SVAGTPKETQY
- | - | TRBJ2-5 | TRBV28 | ASSLSRGDRIQETQY
- | once | TRBJ1-6 | TRBV10-2 | ASSESTRGNSPLH
- | - | TRBJ2-3 | TRBV15 | ATSSPRDTDTQY
TRBD2 | - | TRBJ2-5 | TRBV2 | ASSEPGGETQY
TRBD1 | - | TRBJ2-5 | TRBV5-1 | ASSLETGSGETQY
TRBD2 | - | TRBJ2-5 | TRBV9 | ASSVGGGGAQETQY
- | few | TRBJ2-3 | TRBV29-1 | SVAPGTSTDTQY
TRBD1 | - | TRBJ1-2 | TRBV20-1 | SARPTGIGDYGYT
- | - | TRBJ1-5 | TRBV27 | ASSSRGNQPQH
- | - | TRBJ1-2 | TRBV12-3/TRBV12-4 | ASSFGGPLGYT
- | - | TRBJ2-3 | TRBV20-1 | SARVGGLTDTQY
- | - | TRBJ1-2 | TRBV5-1 | ASSLAGARGDGYT
- | - | TRBJ2-7 | TRBV4-2 | ASSQDRAGAAGVQY
- | few | TRBJ2-5 | TRBV15 | ATSREIGETQY
TRBD1 | - | TRBJ2-1 | TRBV28 | ASRRSGTGGYNEQF
TRBD2 | - | TRBJ2-1 | TRBV5-1 | ASSSGDYLRYNEQF
TRBD1 | - | TRBJ1-2 | TRBV4-1 | ASSLDREAYGYT